What follows describes a single T cell receptor (beta chain). What this receptor recognizes is not known. The input lacks base qualities; no much larger clone sits a single base away. The source of the sample is a study of cytotoxic CD8 clonotypes in ibrutinib-treated CLL (dated by TCRdb to about 2021). Some background on the complete study: In this cohort, 15 patients were treatment-naive and approximately twelve were relapsed/refractory, while roughly 18 had unmutated IGHV. Partial responses were observed in some 24 patients and complete responses in 2; after a median follow-up of 68 months, remission was maintained in 14 patients and progression was observed in about twelve. Samples at response were collected after a median of about 11 months of treatment, with a range of roughly 6 to 40 months. Samples averaged approximately 260,000 productive templates and approximately 100,000 productive rearrangements. Longitudinal samples were obtainable from about 30% of the roughly 90 participants in the trial. Cryopreserved peripheral blood mononuclear cells were collected before treatment, at response, and at either disease progression or sustained remission. Patients were still on ibrutinib when every remission and progressive disease sample was collected. Overall study outcomes, separate from this receptor: Baseline clonality exceeded that of age-matched healthy donors and correlated strongly with circulating CD8+ T-cell counts. Sampling times were not matched between patients in sustained remission and patients whose disease was progressing, and lymph node repertoires were not examined. An increase in clonality was observed at ibrutinib response, with clonality remaining stable during sustained remission and falling back toward baseline at progression. Public clonotypes were found to be uncommon and were observed to contract or remain stable during treatment; the increase in clonality was shown to reflect expansion of private clonotypes at ibrutinib response.

This specimen's time point label, per the study, means: about twelve months on ibrutinib. For TCR beta library preparation, roughly 2 micrograms of genomic DNA were extracted from the cryopreserved PBMCs. Longitudinal blood samples from CLL patients on ibrutinib monotherapy underwent high-throughput TCR beta sequencing. The patients took part in an open-label, single-center phase 2 trial of ibrutinib monotherapy. V loses 0 bases at its end and J loses 6 bases; junction bases beyond the gene matches: 6. The germline V gene sets CDR1 to SGHDT and CDR2 to YYEEEE. Measured from the cysteine to the phenylalanine, the CDR3 is 15 residues long. Of all the DNA, just the CDR3 is kept, 45 bases in frame from base 1. The goal of deep resolution MiSeq sequencing was a depth between 1 in 1 million and 1 in 200,000 T cells, and coverage averaged 10x per clonotype. The immunoSEQ hsTCRB Kit was used to generate the TCR beta libraries. Concerning the study's data processing: The data were analyzed with ImmunoSEQ Analyzer and ImmunoSEQ Data Assistant, and V, D and J gene assignments followed IMGT definitions. Clonality, with values ranging from 0 to 1, was calculated as one minus the normalized Shannon entropy of productive rearrangement frequencies. Public clonotype analysis was restricted to overrepresented clonotypes comprising at least 0.05% of each patient's repertoire. Thirteen age-matched healthy donor repertoires from immuneACCESS were used as controls for clonality. In its TCRdb copy, this immuneACCESS table keeps in-frame sequences only and misses some clones. Where compared with another copy, unresolved V genes explain less than half of these, and the others have no known cause. For V, J and clone size, that table is used; D and trimming come from the DNA. This sample is represented by approximately 100,000 clones; approximately 78% of them were singletons. The ten largest clones capture around 30% of the sample.

The TCR sequence derives from a human donor with chronic lymphocytic leukemia. Recombination connected TRBV5-6 to TRBJ2-3, with 8 junctional bases fitting TRBD1. The sample here was PBMCs, taken after 12 months of ibrutinib treatment. CDR3 protein: CASSLGTGKGDTQYF. The nucleotide sequence is TGTGCCAGCAGCTTGGGGACAGGGAAGGGGGATACGCAGTATTTT.